This T cell receptor beta chain stems from a study of blood T cell repertoires in COVID-19. Background on the study: The United States, Italy and Spain supplied acute and convalescent COVID-19 samples.

Per the original methods: Estimates of nucleated cell counts were drawn from the amplification of reference gene primers. Clones were sequenced by immunoSEQ multiplex PCR, and TCRdb holds only the in-frame ones, with some missing. From that table come the V and J calls and clone size; the DNA was used to work out D and trimming. The sample consists of approximately 110,000 clones, roughly 86% of them appearing once. The CDR3 totals 14 residues. V was shortened by 6 bases and J by 0 bases, with 11 bases between the two germline ends. Germline CDR1 is MNHEY and CDR2 is SVGAGI. Sequences were obtained from peripheral blood. The chain has TRBV6-5 and TRBJ1-1, with a weak D call TRBD1 (6 bases). The source of this sequence is a middle-aged man with acute or convalescent COVID-19. The CDR3 region is CASRLTGLNTEAFF. Written as DNA, the CDR3 is TGTGCCAGCAGACTGACAGGTTTGAACACTGAAGCTTTCTTT.